Listed below are T cell receptor beta chains from one sample, sequenced in a study of CD8+CD57+ T cells in acquired aplastic anemia. TCRdb ran MiXCR on the reads and lists one entry per CDR3 protein. The sample gives 150,000 to 200,000 distinct CDR3 sequences, 35% to 50% of which show up once; around 3% is in the top ten. Sequencing input: sorted CD4+, CD8+, or CD8+CD57+ T cells (not recorded which) from PBMCs. The receptors originated from a human donor in good health. Each CDR3 is given with its conserved first and last residue.

V gene	J gene	CDR3 protein
TRBV4-3	TRBJ2-5	CASSQSGGTQETQYF
TRBV11-3	TRBJ2-7	CASSFGGPSYEQYF
TRBV6-2/TRBV6-3	TRBJ1-2	CASSYEGPTYGYTF
TRBV15	TRBJ1-5	CATSKNRDQPQHF
TRBV6-5	TRBJ2-2	CASSYGGTAGELFF
TRBV29-1	TRBJ2-3	CSVSSGPDTQYF
TRBV6-1	TRBJ2-7	CASSAGPVEQYF
TRBV6-1	TRBJ1-4	CASSRVGQPLNEKLFF
TRBV2	TRBJ2-7	CASGYRTGNSVQYF
TRBV5-4	TRBJ2-2	CASRLTGSGELFF
TRBV10-3	TRBJ2-2	CAISESDTGELFF